Below, 16 T cell receptor beta chains from the same sample are listed, as sequenced in a study of T cells in Graves' hyperthyroidism and ophthalmopathy. Amplification of TCR beta CDR3 regions used RNA as the template. The HTBI primer set was used in a first-round RT-PCR of the TCR CDR3. TCRdb re-called the multiplex PCR reads through MiXCR, storing one row per CDR3 protein. The repertoire has approximately 590,000 distinct CDR3 sequences, 46% of them found once; the top ten carry 8% to 8.5%. Sequenced material: peripheral blood or thyroid tissue (not recorded which). These receptors all stem from a woman aged 18-29 years with Graves' hyperthyroidism.

Worth noting for this clonotype: The CDR3 ends on some other residue instead of the conserved phenylalanine or tryptophan, so this is likely a read error. The CDR3 protein is CASRGWSSYEQYT. The CDR3 nucleotides are TGTGCCAGCCGGGGGTGGTCCTCCTACGAGCAGTACACA. V usage is TRBV7-8 and J usage is TRBJ2-7; D is possibly TRBD2 (6 bases). Trimming pared 8 bases from V and 0 bases from J, leaving 11 bases between. The CDR3 length is 13 residues. Germline V CDR1 and CDR2: SGHVS, FQNEAQ.

In the case of this clonotype: This clone may be a read error of a much larger clone one base away. The chain uses TRBV2 and TRBJ2-7; unclear D gene. V lost 6 bases, J lost 6 bases, and 12 bases lay in between. CDR3 size: 12 residues. Germline V gene lookup returns CDR1 SNHLY and CDR2 FYNNEI. For the CDR3, the DNA is TGTGCCAGCAGGCCTGACTTGGCCGAGCAGTACTTC. Amino acid sequence: CASRPDLAEQYF.

Note on this clonotype: Just one base apart from a much larger clone, this may be a read error. This chain links TRBV7-6 with TRBJ1-1; a weak D match, TRBD1 (5 bases). The V gene lost 5 bases and the J gene lost 4 bases, with 20 bases spanning the gap. Germline V gene data show CDR1 as SGHVS and CDR2 as FNYEAQ. This CDR3 has 16 residues. The CDR3: CASSRTATGRATEAFF. CDR3 DNA sequence: TGTGCCAGCAGCCGAACTGCTACTGGCAGGGCCACTGAAGCTTTCTTT.

The V and J genes are TRBV9 and TRBJ2-6; D might be TRBD1 or TRBD2, each matching 6 bases. The CDR3 totals 15 residues. CDR1 is SGDLS, CDR2 YYNGEE, per germline. Trimming removed 5 bases from V and 4 bases from J, with 13 bases in between. The CDR3, as DNA: TGTGCCAGCAGGTGGGGGGACACCGGGGCCAACGTCCTGACTTTC. Translation: CASRWGDTGANVLTF.

This clonotype appeared many times. The chain couples TRBV10-3 to TRBJ2-7; tentative D call: TRBD2 (7 bases). The CDR3 spans 13 residues. Germline-derived CDR1 and CDR2 are ENHRY and SYGVKD. Trimming removed 6 bases at V and 6 bases at J, with 15 bases between. CDR3 protein: CAISFQGRGEQYF. The CDR3 coding sequence is TGTGCCATCAGCTTTCAGGGGAGGGGCGAGCAGTACTTC.

V and J are TRBV19 and TRBJ1-1; possible D gene TRBD1, 5 bases. V gave up 4 bases and J gave up 7 bases, with 13 bases separating them. Per the germline V gene, CDR1 is LNHDA and CDR2 is SQIVND (reference sequence). The CDR3 is 13 residues long. The CDR3 DNA follows: TGTGCCAGTAGTAAAGGGGAAATTGGTGAAGCTTTCTTT. As protein: CASSKGEIGEAFF.

On this clonotype: Possible read error: a much larger clone is one base away. The genes are TRBV29-1 and TRBJ1-1, with TRBD1 matching 7 bases. V trimming: 5 bases; J trimming: 9 bases; junction bases outside the gene matches: 6. The CDR3 loop spans 11 amino acids. Germline loops: CDR1 SQVTM, CDR2 ANQGSEA. CDR3 sequence reads: CSVKGAGQAFF. Here the CDR3 DNA reads TGCAGCGTTAAGGGGGCTGGTCAAGCTTTCTTT.

This chain joins TRBV27 and TRBJ1-5, with no clear D. Germline CDR1 and CDR2: MNHEY and SMNVEV (reference sequence). The CDR3 length is 15 residues. The V and J ends lost 3 bases and 4 bases respectively, with 13 bases between them. In nucleotides, the CDR3 is TGTGCCAGCAGTTTCATCGCCACCTTGAATCAGCCCCAGCATTTT. Its translation is CASSFIATLNQPQHF.

This chain connects TRBV29-1 to TRBJ1-3, with a tentative D call TRBD1 (5 bases). The germline V and J ends were trimmed by 8 bases and 4 bases, with 12 bases remaining between them. The CDR3 length is 12 residues. Germline values: CDR1 SQVTM, CDR2 ANQGSEA. The CDR3 here is CSLEGRGNTIYF. As DNA, the CDR3 is TGCAGCTTAGAGGGACGGGGAAACACCATATATTTT.

The chain links TRBV4-3 to TRBJ2-7, with 8 nucleotides matching TRBD1. The germline V gene encodes CDR1 LGHNA and CDR2 YSLEER. Germline trimming cut 4 bases from V and 4 bases from J; bases unmatched to any gene: 9. This CDR3 region has 15 residues. This CDR3 reads CASSPPGQDGYEQYF. DNA for the CDR3: TGCGCCAGCAGCCCGCCGGGACAGGATGGGTACGAGCAGTACTTC.

This chain connects TRBV2 to TRBJ1-1, with D uncertain. Germline loops: CDR1 SNHLY, CDR2 FYNNEI. This CDR3 comprises 13 residues. V lost 6 bases to trimming and J lost 5 bases, with 13 bases between them. The CDR3 spells CASSHGEGTEAFF. The CDR3 DNA sequence: TGTGCCAGCAGCCACGGGGAAGGGACTGAAGCTTTCTTT.

This clonotype was seen repeatedly, ten times or more. The V call is TRBV15, the J call TRBJ2-7; no clear D gene. V was trimmed by 0 bases and J by 0 bases, leaving 6 bases between them. CDR3 length equals 14 residues. The V gene's germline CDR1 is LNHNV and CDR2 YYDKDF (reference sequence). The CDR3 protein is CATSRDASSYEQYF. DNA for the CDR3: TGTGCCACCAGCAGAGATGCCAGCTCCTACGAGCAGTACTTC.

CDR3 nucleotides: TGTGCCACCGGGGGGACAGGCGCGATGATGGAGACCCAGCATTTT. This encodes CATGGTGAMMETQHF. The V call is TRBV24-1, the J call TRBJ1-5; the match to TRBD1 covers 8 bases. The CDR3 totals 15 residues. Unmatched junction bases numbered 17, after V lost 9 bases and J lost 11 bases. Germline V CDR1 and CDR2: KGHDR, SFDVKD.

This chain joins TRBV14 and TRBJ1-2; perhaps TRBD1 as D (5 bases). Germline loops: CDR1 SGHDN, CDR2 FVKESK. The germline V and J ends were trimmed by 8 bases and 4 bases, with 17 bases remaining between them. The CDR3 runs to 14 residues. The CDR3 DNA reads TGTGCCAGCGCCTCAACGCGGGGGATCTATGGCTACACCTTC. Protein sequence: CASASTRGIYGYTF.

V gene TRBV10-3 combines with J gene TRBJ2-7, with a tentative D call TRBD1 (6 bases). This CDR3 spans 14 amino acids. Germline V gene sequence: CDR1 ENHRY, CDR2 SYGVKD. V lost 6 bases and J lost 1, with 13 bases in between. The chain's CDR3 is CAIRKMTGSYEQYF. Here the CDR3 DNA reads TGTGCCATCAGGAAAATGACAGGTTCCTACGAGCAGTACTTC.

This clonotype has just a few counts. At one of its ends the junction is not consistent with the germline gene, which may arise from a read error. The rearrangement links TRBV2 to TRBJ2-7; maybe TRBD2 (7 bases). The CDR3 runs 14 residues. Germline V gives CDR1 SNHLY, CDR2 FYNNEI. CDR3 protein: CASREGGGTYEQYF. CDR3 nucleotide sequence: TGTGCCAGCAGAGAAGGGGGAGGGACCTACGAGCAGTACTTC.